This TCR beta chain was documented in a study of patients and donors after allogeneic stem cell transplantation. This clonotype was found a few times. In TCRdb, the RT-PCR reads were re-called with MiXCR into one record per CDR3 protein. Among 920,000 or so distinct CDR3 sequences listed, around 17% were seen once. The CDR3 is made up of 15 amino acids. CDR1 and CDR2 (germline): SGDLS, YYNGEE. V was trimmed by 3 bases and J by 1 base, leaving 12 bases between them. The receptor was isolated from a human donor who was either an allogeneic HSCT recipient or a stem cell or donor lymphocyte infusion donor (not recorded which). It is not recorded whose cells these are; they may come from a transplant donor. The source material was blood, either unsorted or a sorted T cell fraction (not recorded which). The chain has TRBV9 and TRBJ2-3; tentatively, D is TRBD2 (6 bases). The CDR3 nucleotides are TGTGCCAGCAGCGACCCTAGCGAACGCACAGATACGCAGTATTTT. Encoded protein: CASSDPSERTDTQYF.